This T cell receptor (beta chain) appears in the sequencing data of a study of blood T cell repertoires in COVID-19. Germline V CDR1 and CDR2: KGHDR, SFDVKD. This CDR3 has 14 residues. The V gene end was trimmed by 3 bases and the J gene end by 8 bases; junction bases not matched to a gene: 3. Shortly before study entry, within 2 weeks, exposed participants had met a COVID-19 case. Original methodology: Amplified reference gene primers provided the basis for estimating nucleated cell counts. The repertoire was sequenced with immunoSEQ multiplex PCR; TCRdb's copy has only in-frame clones and lacks some. The V and J calls and clone size are taken from that table; D and trimming were inferred from the DNA. The sample contains 250,000 to 300,000 clones, about four fifths of which appear only once.

This receptor was obtained from a man aged 35 to 55 who had been exposed to COVID-19. The sample consisted of PBMCs or T cells enriched from blood (not recorded which). This sequence joins TRBV24-1 and TRBJ1-4, with 9 bases matching TRBD1. The CDR3 nucleotides are TGTGCCACCAGTGATACAGGGGGCGAGGAAAAACTGTTTTTT. Translating it yields CATSDTGGEEKLFF.